The TCR beta chain described here comes from a study of CD8 T cells in ankylosing spondylitis. Study results and limitations: In ankylosing spondylitis blood, a motif of fewer than 10 highly homologous TCR beta variants appeared characteristic. Clones that were linked to disease were CD8+ and were relatively rare in peripheral blood. Certain motif variants had earlier been reported in reactive arthritis synovial fluid and blood.

V lost 2 bases and J 10 bases, leaving 15 bases between the germline ends. CDR1 is SGHTA, CDR2 FQGTGA, per germline. The CDR3 is 14 residues long. MiXCR, run by TCRdb on the 5' RACE reads, gives a single entry per CDR3 protein. This sample has 220,000 or so distinct CDR3 sequences, with roughly 10% found just once. This clonotype came up a few times. Its cognate antigen is unknown. Source material: blood, either unsorted or a sorted T cell fraction (not recorded which). The rearrangement joins TRBV7-3 to TRBJ2-1, with D perhaps matching TRBD1 (5 bases). The clonotype originates from a male donor with ankylosing spondylitis or in good health (not recorded which). CDR3 nucleotides: TGTGCCAGCAGCTTAGGGGCCGCGGCTCGGGAGCAGTTCTTC. Translating it yields CASSLGAAAREQFF.